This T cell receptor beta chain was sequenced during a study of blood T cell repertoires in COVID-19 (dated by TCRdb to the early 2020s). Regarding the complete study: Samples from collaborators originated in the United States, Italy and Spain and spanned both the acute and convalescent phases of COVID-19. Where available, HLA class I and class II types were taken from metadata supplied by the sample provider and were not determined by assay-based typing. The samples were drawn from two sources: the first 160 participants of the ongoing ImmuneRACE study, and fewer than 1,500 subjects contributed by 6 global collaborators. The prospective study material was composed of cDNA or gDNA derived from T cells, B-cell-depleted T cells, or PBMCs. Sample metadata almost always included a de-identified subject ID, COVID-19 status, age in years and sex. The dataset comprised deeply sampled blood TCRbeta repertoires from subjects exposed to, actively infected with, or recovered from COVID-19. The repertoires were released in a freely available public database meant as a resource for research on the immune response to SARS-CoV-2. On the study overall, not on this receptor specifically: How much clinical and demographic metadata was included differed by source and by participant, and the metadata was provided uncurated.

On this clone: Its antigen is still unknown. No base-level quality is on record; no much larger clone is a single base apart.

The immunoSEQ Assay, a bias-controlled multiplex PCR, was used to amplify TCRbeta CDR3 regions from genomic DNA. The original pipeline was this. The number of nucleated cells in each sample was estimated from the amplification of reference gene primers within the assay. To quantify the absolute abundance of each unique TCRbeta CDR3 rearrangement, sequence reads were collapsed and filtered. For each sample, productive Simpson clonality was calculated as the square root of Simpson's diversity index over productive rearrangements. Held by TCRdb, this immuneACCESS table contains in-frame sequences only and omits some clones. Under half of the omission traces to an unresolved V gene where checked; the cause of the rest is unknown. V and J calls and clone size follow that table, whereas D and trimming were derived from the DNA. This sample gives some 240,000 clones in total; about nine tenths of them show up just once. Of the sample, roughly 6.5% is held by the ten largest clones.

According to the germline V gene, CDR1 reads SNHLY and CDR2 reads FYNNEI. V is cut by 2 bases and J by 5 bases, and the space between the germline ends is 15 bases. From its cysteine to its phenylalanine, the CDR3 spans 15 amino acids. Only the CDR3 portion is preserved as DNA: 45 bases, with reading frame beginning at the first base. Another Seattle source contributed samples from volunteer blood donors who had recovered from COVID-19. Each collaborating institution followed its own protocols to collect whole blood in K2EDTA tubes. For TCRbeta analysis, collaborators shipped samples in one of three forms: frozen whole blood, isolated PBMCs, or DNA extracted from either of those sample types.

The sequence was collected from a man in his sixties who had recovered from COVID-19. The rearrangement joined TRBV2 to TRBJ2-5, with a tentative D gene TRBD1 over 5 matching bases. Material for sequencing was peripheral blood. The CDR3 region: CASSELGQGGETQYF. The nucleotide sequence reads TGTGCCAGCAGTGAACTAGGGCAGGGTGGGGAGACCCAGTACTTC.